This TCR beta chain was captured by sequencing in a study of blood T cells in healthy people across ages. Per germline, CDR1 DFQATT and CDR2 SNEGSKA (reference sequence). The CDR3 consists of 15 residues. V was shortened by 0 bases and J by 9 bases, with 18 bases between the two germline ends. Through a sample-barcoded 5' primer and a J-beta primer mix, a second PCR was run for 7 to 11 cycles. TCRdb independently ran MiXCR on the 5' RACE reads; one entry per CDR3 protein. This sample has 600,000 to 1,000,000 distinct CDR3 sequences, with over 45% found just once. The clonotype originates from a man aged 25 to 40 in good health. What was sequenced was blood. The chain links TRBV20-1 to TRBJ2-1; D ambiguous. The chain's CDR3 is CSARDRVYGSGEQFF. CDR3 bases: TGCAGTGCTAGAGATCGGGTTTACGGGTCTGGTGAGCAGTTCTTC.